The rows below give T cell receptor beta chains drawn from one sample of a study of blood T cell repertoires in COVID-19. Clones were sequenced by immunoSEQ multiplex PCR, and TCRdb holds only the in-frame ones, with some missing. The repertoire holds around 190,000 clones, with 79% as singletons. Sequencing was performed on peripheral blood. Receptor source: a woman between 35 and 50 years old with COVID-19, enrolled during active disease. The CDR3 runs from the conserved cysteine through the conserved F or W. The order of the fields is D gene, V gene, clone size, J gene, CDR3 protein, CDR3 DNA. The D gene is left open where the match is weak. Not all rows give a size; the values are once, few, many and, for expanded clones, a class.

TRBD1	TRBV2	-	TRBJ1-4	CASSEWGQGVEKLFF	TGTGCCAGCAGTGAATGGGGACAGGGTGTAGAAAAACTGTTTTTT
-	TRBV11-2	-	TRBJ1-4	CASSLVRGANEKLFF	TGTGCCAGCAGCTTAGTCAGGGGAGCTAATGAAAAACTGTTTTTT
-	TRBV6-1	-	TRBJ2-7	CASSDAYFEQYF	TGTGCCAGCAGTGACGCCTATTTCGAGCAGTACTTC
TRBD2	TRBV4-2	-	TRBJ2-5	CASSQALAAGGWETQYF	TGTGCCAGCAGCCAAGCACTAGCGGCAGGAGGGTGGGAGACCCAGTACTTC
-	TRBV18	few	TRBJ2-7	CASSPDGIRTSYEQYF	TGTGCCAGCTCACCAGATGGAATTAGGACTTCCTACGAGCAGTACTTC
-	TRBV5-6	many	TRBJ1-2	CASSLGGNYGYTF	TGTGCCAGCAGCTTGGGAGGGAACTATGGCTACACCTTC
-	TRBV9	once	TRBJ2-6	CASSVGTGITLGANVLTF	TGTGCCAGCAGCGTCGGAACAGGGATAACTCTGGGGGCCAACGTCCTGACTTTC
-	TRBV30	-	TRBJ1-5	CAWSRGTSSNQPQHF	TGTGCCTGGAGTAGGGGTACCTCAAGCAATCAGCCCCAGCATTTT
-	TRBV5-1	-	TRBJ2-2	CASSRLSGEGSGELFF	TGCGCCAGCAGCCGGTTGTCGGGAGAGGGGTCCGGGGAGCTGTTTTTT
TRBD1	TRBV5-5	few	TRBJ1-2	CASSLARRGRGDGYTF	TGTGCCAGCAGCTTAGCTCGCAGGGGGCGCGGGGATGGCTACACCTTC
-	TRBV4-2	-	TRBJ1-4	CASSQAQRATNEKLFF	TGTGCCAGCAGCCAAGCCCAACGGGCAACTAATGAAAAACTGTTTTTT
-	TRBV19	few	TRBJ1-1	CASSTEGVNTEAFF	TGTGCCAGTAGTACTGAAGGGGTGAACACTGAAGCTTTCTTT
TRBD1	TRBV19	-	TRBJ2-6	CASSYRGGANVLTF	TGTGCCAGTAGTTACAGGGGTGGGGCCAACGTCCTGACTTTC
TRBD2	TRBV5-1	few	TRBJ2-4	CASSLLTSGGNIQYF	TGCGCCAGCAGCCTCCTGACTAGCGGGGGCAACATTCAGTACTTC
TRBD1	TRBV7-8	-	TRBJ2-4	CASSSRDSVLLAKNIQYF	TGTGCCAGCAGCTCCCGGGACAGCGTCCTACTAGCCAAAAACATTCAGTACTTC
-	TRBV29-1	-	TRBJ1-2	CSVATQVLHYGYTF	TGCAGCGTTGCTACTCAGGTTCTGCACTATGGCTACACCTTC
TRBD2	TRBV13	-	TRBJ2-1	CASSLLAGAYNEQFF	TGTGCCAGCAGCTTACTGGCGGGGGCCTACAATGAGCAGTTCTTC
-	TRBV2	-	TRBJ1-5	CASSDSAGRGQPQHF	TGTGCCAGCAGTGACAGCGCAGGGAGGGGTCAGCCCCAGCATTTT
-	TRBV19	many	TRBJ1-6	CASKGDHSANSPLHF	TGTGCCAGTAAAGGGGATCATTCGGCCAATTCACCCCTCCACTTT
-	TRBV5-1	-	TRBJ1-1	CASGGQVGSGTFF	-
TRBD1	TRBV6-5	few	TRBJ1-2	CASSYTPGTGYGYTF	TGTGCCAGCAGTTACACCCCCGGGACAGGATATGGCTACACCTTC
-	TRBV7-9	-	TRBJ2-7	CASSLMSSYEQYF	TGTGCCAGCAGCCTAATGAGCTCCTACGAGCAGTACTTC
TRBD1	TRBV3-1/TRBV3-2	-	TRBJ2-5	CASRPRDRGEAQYF	TGTGCCAGCAGACCCCGGGACAGGGGGGAGGCCCAGTACTTC
TRBD2	TRBV5-1	-	TRBJ2-1	CASSFGQGNSGAYNEQFF	TGCGCCAGCAGCTTCGGCCAGGGGAATAGCGGGGCCTACAATGAGCAGTTCTTC
-	TRBV6-6	few	TRBJ2-2	CASSPLPGGGNTGELFF	TGTGCCAGCAGTCCCCTCCCCGGGGGAGGAAACACCGGGGAGCTGTTTTTT
-	TRBV6-5	-	TRBJ1-1	CASSLYGGNEAFF	TGTGCCAGCAGTCTTTATGGGGGCAACGAAGCTTTCTTT
TRBD2	TRBV27	few	TRBJ2-2	CASSRTRTSGKSGELFF	TGTGCCAGCAGCCGAACACGGACTAGCGGGAAGAGTGGGGAGCTGTTTTTT
TRBD1	TRBV19	-	TRBJ1-5	CASSIQDRDYQPQHF	TGTGCCAGTAGTATACAGGACAGGGATTATCAGCCCCAGCATTTT
-	TRBV2	-	TRBJ2-3	CASTSSRASTDTQYF	TGTGCCAGCACTAGTTCGCGGGCTAGCACAGATACGCAGTATTTT
-	TRBV5-4	once	TRBJ2-5	CASSSWLWETQYF	TGTGCCAGCAGCTCATGGCTTTGGGAGACCCAGTACTTC
-	TRBV29-1	-	TRBJ2-1	CSVEDQGPHEQFF	TGCAGCGTTGAAGATCAGGGGCCGCATGAGCAGTTCTTC
TRBD2	TRBV4-2	-	TRBJ2-7	CASSQPTGTSGYEQYF	TGTGCCAGCAGCCAACCCACAGGGACTAGCGGGTACGAGCAGTACTTC
-	TRBV7-8	-	TRBJ2-7	CASSLGQRSYEQYF	TGTGCCAGCAGCTTAGGGCAGCGGTCCTACGAGCAGTACTTC
-	TRBV5-4	once	TRBJ2-7	CASSFLREQYF	TGTGCCAGCAGCTTCCTTCGCGAGCAGTACTTC
TRBD2	TRBV5-1	once	TRBJ2-1	CASSLLAGRYNEQFF	TGCGCCAGCAGCCTTCTAGCGGGCCGATACAATGAGCAGTTCTTC
-	TRBV30	many	TRBJ1-2	CAWVGQGGNYGYTF	TGTGCCTGGGTCGGGCAGGGCGGTAACTATGGCTACACCTTC
TRBD1	TRBV3-1/TRBV3-2	few	TRBJ1-2	CASSQVIGQGYGYTF	TGTGCCAGCAGCCAAGTTATCGGACAGGGATATGGCTACACCTTC
-	TRBV6-5	-	TRBJ2-5	CASSYSNLPRGETQYF	TGTGCCAGCAGTTACTCGAATCTCCCCAGGGGTGAGACCCAGTACTTC
-	TRBV10-3	few	TRBJ1-1	CAISQGTPNTEAFF	TGTGCCATCAGTCAGGGTACACCGAACACTGAAGCTTTCTTT
-	TRBV7-9	once	TRBJ1-1	CASSLTANTEAFF	TGTGCCAGCAGCTTAACAGCGAACACTGAAGCTTTCTTT
-	TRBV9	-	TRBJ2-2	CASSTLVTNTGELFF	TGTGCCAGCAGTACCCTAGTGACGAACACCGGGGAGCTGTTTTTT
TRBD1	TRBV5-1	-	TRBJ1-2	CASSAGQGPNYGYTF	TGCGCCAGCAGCGCGGGACAGGGGCCTAACTATGGCTACACCTTC
-	TRBV5-1	-	TRBJ1-4	CASTVDKTNEKLFF	TGCGCCAGCACCGTGGACAAGACTAATGAAAAACTGTTTTTT
TRBD1	TRBV3-1/TRBV3-2	few	TRBJ1-1	CASSQDRRGLVNTEAFF	TGTGCCAGCAGCCAAGATAGGAGGGGGCTCGTGAACACTGAAGCTTTCTTT
TRBD1	TRBV19	-	TRBJ1-1	CASSFGDSWRTEAFF	TGTGCCAGTAGTTTTGGGGACAGTTGGAGGACTGAAGCTTTCTTT